This T cell receptor beta chain was captured in a study of cytomegalovirus exposure and HLA in healthy donors. Concerning this clone itself: The antigen remains undetermined.

Per germline, CDR1 LNHDA and CDR2 SQIVND (reference sequence). This CDR3 is built from 12 residues. Trimming removed 0 bases from V and 10 bases from J, with 9 bases in between. Findings and caveats of the study: In a later analysis, CMV-associated beta chains were mostly HLA-associated, it appeared.

PCR primers comprised 60 Vbeta and 13 Jbeta primers. Sequencing was performed with immunoSEQ multiplex PCR; in TCRdb, only in-frame clones are kept and a portion is missing. Of some 150,000 clones detected, roughly 10% appear once; the ten largest clones hold under 2%. This TCR was recovered from a man aged 50 or older in good health and CMV-seronegative. The specimen sequenced was PBMCs. The chain employs TRBV19 and TRBJ2-5, with D possibly matching TRBD2 (5 bases). The CDR3 reads CASSIDDGVQYF. CDR3 coding DNA: TGTGCCAGTAGTATAGACGACGGGGTCCAGTACTTC.